Listed here are 19 T cell receptor beta chains from one sample, sequenced in a study of patients and donors after allogeneic stem cell transplantation. TCRdb redid the calling of the RT-PCR reads with MiXCR, one entry per CDR3 protein. The data hold about 34,000 distinct CDR3 sequences, with roughly a third observed a single time. The sequenced material came from blood, either unsorted or a sorted T cell fraction (not recorded which). These receptors were collected from a human donor who was either an allogeneic HSCT recipient or a stem cell or donor lymphocyte infusion donor (not recorded which). It is not recorded whose cells these are; they may come from a transplant donor.

This clonotype was seen a few times. The rearrangement joins TRBV10-3 to TRBJ2-1, with TRBD2 matching over 11 bases. Germline CDR1 reads ENHRY; CDR2 reads SYGVKD. V lost 6 bases, J lost 9 bases, and 10 bases stayed unmatched. There are 15 residues in the CDR3. CDR3 in amino acids: CAISDVAGGRSEQFF. Here the CDR3 DNA reads TGTGCCATCAGCGACGTAGCGGGAGGGCGGAGTGAGCAGTTCTTC.

In its sample, this clonotype was seen many times. The gene calls are TRBV4-2 and TRBJ1-6, with a weak D call TRBD1 (5 bases). The CDR3 sequence is 16 residues long. Germline loops: CDR1 LGHNA, CDR2 YNFKEQ. V was cut by 0 bases and J by 8 bases, with 14 bases left in between. The CDR3 bases are TGTGCCAGCAGCCAAGATACTAGAGGGGACCATTCACCCCTCCACTTT. Protein sequence: CASSQDTRGDHSPLHF.

The V and J genes are TRBV18 and TRBJ1-6, with D possibly being TRBD1 (5 bases). Trimming removed 4 bases at V and 5 bases at J, with 9 bases between. The CDR3 has 14 residues. The germline gives CDR1 KGHSH, CDR2 LQKENI. This chain's CDR3 is CASSRQGDNSPLHF. The CDR3 region has the DNA TGTGCCAGCTCACGGCAGGGAGATAATTCACCCCTCCACTTT.

This clonotype was detected a few times. The rearrangement links TRBV7-9 to TRBJ1-2, with no clear D. The CDR3 contains 13 residues. From germline, CDR1 is SEHNR and CDR2 FQNEAQ (reference sequence). V was cut by 4 bases and J by 4 bases, with 10 bases left in between. CDR3 sequence reads: CASSSQRAYGYTF. As DNA, the CDR3 is TGTGCCAGCAGCTCCCAGAGGGCCTATGGCTACACCTTC.

The genes are TRBV15 and TRBJ1-1; a weak D match, TRBD1 (5 bases). This CDR3 has 16 residues. Per germline, CDR1 LNHNV and CDR2 YYDKDF (reference sequence). The V and J ends lost 5 bases and 1 base respectively, with 17 bases between them. The CDR3 loop reads CATSRRFGTENTEAFF. CDR3 DNA sequence: TGTGCCACCAGCCGGAGGTTTGGGACGGAGAACACTGAAGCTTTCTTT. Full variable domain (remainder filled in from reference TRBV15 and TRBJ1-1): DAMVIQNPRYQVTQFGKPVTLSCSQTLNHNVMYWYQQKSSQAPKLLFHYYDKDFNNEADTPDNFQSRRPNTSFCFLDIRSPGLGDTAMYLCATSRRFGTENTEAFFGQGTRLTVV.

The chain joins TRBV12-5 to TRBJ2-1; D is unclear. V was pared by 7 bases and J by 4 bases, with 5 bases between. Germline assignment: CDR1 LGHNT and CDR2 FRNRAP. The CDR3 covers 11 residues. CDR3 nucleotide sequence: TGTGCTAGTGTAGATTACAATGAGCAGTTCTTC. Encoded protein: CASVDYNEQFF.

The chain combines TRBV15 with TRBJ1-3; 7 bases agree with TRBD1. With 5 bases clipped from V and 3 bases from J, the junction kept 4 bases outside the gene matches. The CDR3 length is 14 residues. Germline V CDR1 and CDR2: LNHNV, YYDKDF (reference sequence). CDR3 in amino acids: CATSSRTGGNTIYF. The CDR3 nucleotides read TGTGCCACCAGCTCGCGGACAGGTGGAAACACCATATATTTT.

This chain connects TRBV29-1 to TRBJ1-4; D not resolved. Trimming pared 4 bases from V and 8 bases from J, leaving 14 bases between. The CDR3 consists of 13 residues. Germline CDR1 is SQVTM and CDR2 is ANQGSEA. In DNA, the CDR3 is TGCAGCGTTGTAGGTCAGACTGGCGAAAAACTGTTTTTT. Encoded protein: CSVVGQTGEKLFF.

V gene TRBV5-1 combines with J gene TRBJ2-7, with 8 nucleotides matching TRBD2. This CDR3 region has 15 residues. J gave up 5 bases and V 4 bases, and 11 bases lay outside the gene matches. Germline values: CDR1 SGHRS, CDR2 YFSETQ. CDR3 sequence: CASSREGERFHEQYV. CDR3 nucleotide sequence: TGCGCCAGCAGCCGGGAGGGGGAGAGATTCCACGAGCAGTACGTC.

This rearrangement joins TRBV10-3 to TRBJ1-4; no firm D call. Germline V lookup: CDR1 ENHRY, CDR2 SYGVKD. Trimming removed 4 bases at V and 8 bases at J, with 20 bases between. The CDR3 runs to 16 residues. CDR3 sequence: CAISARVGPEVEKLFF. CDR3 coding DNA: TGTGCCATCAGTGCTCGGGTTGGTCCGGAGGTGGAAAAACTGTTTTTT.

This clonotype was detected a few times. The V and J genes are TRBV7-2 and TRBJ1-4; D is possibly TRBD1 (5 bases). There are 15 residues in the CDR3. V dropped 1 base and J dropped 8 bases, with 14 bases sitting between them. The germline V gene has CDR1 SGHTA and CDR2 FQGNSA. Written as DNA, the CDR3 is TGTGCCAGCAGCTTAGTAGGCAGGGAACCCGAAAAACTGTTTTTT. It specifies CASSLVGREPEKLFF.

The V gene is TRBV27, the J gene TRBJ1-1; D is undetermined. The V and J ends lost 7 bases and 0 bases respectively, with 9 bases between them. This CDR3 has 13 amino acids. Germline V gene sequence: CDR1 MNHEY, CDR2 SMNVEV (reference sequence). The DNA for the CDR3 is TGTGCCAGCAAAGACCGAGTGAACACTGAAGCTTTCTTT. Translation: CASKDRVNTEAFF.

V is TRBV29-1 and J is TRBJ1-1, with 8 nucleotides matching TRBD1. CDR1 and CDR2 from the germline V gene are SQVTM and ANQGSEA. J gave up 5 bases and V 4 bases, and 3 bases lay outside the gene matches. This CDR3 contains 12 residues. The CDR3 region is CSVATGGTEAFF. CDR3 coding DNA: TGCAGCGTTGCTACAGGGGGTACTGAAGCTTTCTTT.

Only a few counts were recorded for this clonotype. The chain combines TRBV7-9 with TRBJ1-5; D may be TRBD1 (6 bases). Germline values: CDR1 SEHNR, CDR2 FQNEAQ (reference sequence). The CDR3 consists of 12 residues. Trimming cost V 8 bases and J 5 bases, with 10 bases left between them. CDR3 residues: CASGGRDQPQHF. The CDR3 DNA reads TGTGCCAGCGGGGGGCGCGATCAGCCCCAGCATTTT.

This clonotype came up a few times. V usage is TRBV5-1 and J usage is TRBJ1-5; D perhaps matches TRBD1 (5 bases). Trimming removed 0 bases at V and 3 bases at J, with 7 bases between. CDR1 is SGHRS and CDR2 is YFSETQ in the germline V gene. The CDR3 consists of 14 residues. The CDR3 DNA is TGCGCCAGCAGCTTGGAGGGGAACAATCAGCCCCAGCATTTT. This codes for CASSLEGNNQPQHF.

This clonotype came up a few times. One junction end disagrees with the germline gene, perhaps due to a read error. V gene TRBV24-1 combines with J gene TRBJ1-5, with TRBD1 as a possible D gene (6 bases). The CDR3 totals 15 residues. Germline lookup yields CDR1 KGHDR and CDR2 SFDVKD. CDR3 sequence reads: CATSEGTSRNHPQHF. For the CDR3, the DNA is TGTGCCACCAGTGAGGGGACATCGCGGAATCACCCCCAGCATTTT.

The rearrangement links TRBV20-1 to TRBJ1-1, with D possibly TRBD1 on 5 matching bases. V dropped 3 bases and J dropped 8 bases, with 10 bases sitting between them. The germline V gene encodes CDR1 DFQATT and CDR2 SNEGSKA (reference sequence). The CDR3 runs 11 residues. The CDR3 here is CSARRGAEAFF. The CDR3 bases are TGCAGTGCTAGGAGGGGCGCGGAAGCTTTCTTT.

This clonotype was observed a handful of times. The chain uses TRBV5-1 and TRBJ2-1, with 9 bases identical to TRBD1. This CDR3 has 13 amino acids. With 3 bases clipped from V and 14 bases from J, the junction kept 9 bases outside the gene matches. Germline V gene lookup returns CDR1 SGHRS and CDR2 YFSETQ. CDR3 sequence: CASSSSGGDREFF. The DNA of the CDR3 is TGCGCCAGCAGCTCGAGCGGCGGGGACAGGGAGTTCTTC.

The gene calls are TRBV7-9 and TRBJ1-1; no definite D call. CDR3 size: 12 residues. Germline V CDR1 and CDR2: SEHNR, FQNEAQ (reference sequence). V was clipped by 0 bases and J by 11 bases, with 10 bases between them. The CDR3 loop is CASSLALDNAFF. The CDR3 DNA is TGTGCCAGCAGCTTAGCGCTCGACAATGCTTTCTTT.